The 13 T cell receptor beta chains reported below all come from one sample, sequenced in a study of STAT5B mutations in CD4+ large granular lymphocyte leukemia. Repertoires were generated with immunoSEQ multiplex PCR, while TCRdb's copy carries only in-frame clones and drops some. Of under 40,000 clones detected, under 85% appear once; the ten largest clones hold roughly 2.5%. The specimen was CD4+ T cells from blood buffy coats. The receptors come from a human donor in good health.

The chain links TRBV7-9 to TRBJ2-1; D is perhaps TRBD2 (5 bases). The CDR3 consists of 12 residues. Trimming took 6 bases from V and 13 from J, leaving 16 bases between them. Germline CDR1 is SEHNR and CDR2 is FQNEAQ (reference sequence). The CDR3 DNA sequence: TGTGCCAGCAGTCGAGATGAACGGGGTCAGTTCTTC. As protein: CASSRDERGQFF. Filled out from reference TRBV7-9 and TRBJ2-1, the complete variable domain reads DTGVSQNPRHKITKRGQNVTFRCDPISEHNRLYWYRQTLGQGPEFLTYFQNEAQLEKSRLLSDRFSAERPKGSFSTLEIQRTEQGDSAMYLCASSRDERGQFFGPGTRLTVL.

The V call is TRBV9, the J call TRBJ2-7; D gene uncertain. The CDR3 is made up of 14 amino acids. Looked up from germline, CDR1 is SGDLS and CDR2 is YYNGEE. V shed 3 bases and J shed 0 bases, with 10 bases lying between them. CDR3 DNA: TGTGCCAGCAGCGAGGCCCCAAGCTCCTACGAGCAGTACTTC. Protein sequence: CASSEAPSSYEQYF.

V usage is TRBV6-1 and J usage is TRBJ2-7, with D tentatively TRBD2 (5 bases). V lost 0 bases and J lost 1, with 19 bases in between. CDR1 is MNHNS and CDR2 is SASEGT in the germline V gene. The CDR3 runs 18 residues. CDR3 residues: CASSEARAYVGRSYEQYF. The CDR3 DNA follows: TGTGCCAGCAGTGAAGCGAGGGCTTATGTTGGCCGGTCCTACGAGCAGTACTTC.

This chain links TRBV28 with TRBJ1-2; 8 nucleotides agree with TRBD1. This CDR3 contains 13 residues. Germline lookup yields CDR1 MDHEN and CDR2 SYDVKM. Trimming cost V 6 bases and J 5 bases; bases outside gene matches: 5. The CDR3 reads CASSRGRGYGYTF. Written as DNA, the CDR3 is TGTGCCAGCAGCAGGGGGCGAGGATATGGCTACACCTTC.

The chain is built from TRBV14 and TRBJ2-2, with 9 bases matching TRBD2. Germline trimming cut 4 bases from V and 6 bases from J; bases unmatched to any gene: 6. This CDR3 region has 15 residues. Germline loops: CDR1 SGHDN, CDR2 FVKESK. The CDR3 coding sequence is TGTGCCAGCAGCCTCCCGGGACTAGCTTCCGGGGAGCTGTTTTTT. Amino acids: CASSLPGLASGELFF.

V usage is TRBV29-1 and J usage is TRBJ1-3, with TRBD1 identical over 7 bases. The CDR3 is made up of 15 amino acids. Trimming took 6 bases from V and 4 from J; bases not matched to a gene: 12. The germline CDR1 and CDR2 sequences are SQVTM and ANQGSEA. As DNA, the CDR3 is TGCAGCGTACAACAGGGGACAGTTTCAGGAAACACCATATATTTT. Its translation is CSVQQGTVSGNTIYF.

The rearrangement links TRBV23-1 to TRBJ2-3; D not certain. TRBV23-1 is noted as an ORF with a role that remains uncertain. The CDR3 totals 16 residues. The ends were cut back, 0 bases at V and 4 bases at J, with 14 bases in the middle. In nucleotides, the CDR3 is TGCGCCAGCAGTCAATCGAGGCCCTATTCGGCAGATACGCAGTATTTT. Translating gives CASSQSRPYSADTQYF.

This chain links TRBV11-2 with TRBJ1-2, with TRBD1 identical over 11 bases. Germline loops: CDR1 SGHAT, CDR2 FQNNGV. The V and J ends lost 0 bases and 3 bases, in that order; junction bases with no gene match: 3. This CDR3 region has 16 residues. The CDR3 DNA reads as TGTGCCAGCAGCTTAGAGCTGGGACAGGGGGACTATGGCTACACCTTC. This codes for CASSLELGQGDYGYTF.

This chain links TRBV7-9 with TRBJ2-3; TRBD1 is a possible D gene (5 bases). CDR3 size: 16 residues. Between the trimmed V and J ends, which lost 5 bases and 4 bases, there was a span of 19 bases. Per germline, CDR1 SEHNR and CDR2 FQNEAQ (reference sequence). This CDR3 is CASSVTGALRADTQYF. The CDR3 DNA is TGTGCCAGCAGCGTAACAGGTGCCCTTCGGGCAGATACGCAGTATTTT.

V and J are TRBV30 and TRBJ2-5, with TRBD2 as a possible D gene (6 bases). CDR3 length: 13 amino acids. Germline V gene lookup returns CDR1 GTSNPN and CDR2 SVGIG (reference sequence). V dropped 7 bases and J dropped 5 bases, with 17 bases sitting between them. The chain's CDR3 is CAYQLGGGETQYF. The CDR3 bases are TGTGCCTACCAACTCGGGGGAGGCGAGACCCAGTACTTC. Looking up the rest from reference TRBV30 and TRBJ2-5 gives the full variable domain: SQTIHQWPATLVQPVGSPLSLECTVEGTSNPNLYWYRQAAGRGLQLLFYSVGIGQISSEVPQNLSASRPQDRQFILSSKKLLLSDSGFYLCAYQLGGGETQYFGPGTRLLVL.

The CDR3 is CASSFGRTGSGNTIYF. The DNA of the CDR3 is TGTGCCAGCAGCTTTGGAAGGACAGGCTCTGGAAACACCATATATTTT. The V gene is TRBV5-4, the J gene TRBJ1-3, with 7 nucleotides matching TRBD1. V gave up 2 bases and J gave up 0 bases; unmatched junction bases: 5. The V gene's germline CDR1 is SGHNT and CDR2 YYREEE (reference sequence). The CDR3 sequence is 16 residues long.

The chain recombines TRBV7-2 with TRBJ1-2; D possibly corresponds to TRBD1 (5 bases). Looked up from germline, CDR1 is SGHTA and CDR2 is FQGNSA. V was clipped by 6 bases and J by 4 bases, with 15 bases between them. The CDR3 contains 14 residues. For the CDR3, the DNA is TGTGCCAGCAGGGAAGACAGCGCCCTCTATGGCTACACCTTC. This encodes CASREDSALYGYTF.

V and J are TRBV27 and TRBJ2-7; D is unresolved. From germline, CDR1 is MNHEY and CDR2 SMNVEV (reference sequence). This CDR3 has 14 residues. V was cut by 8 bases and J by 2 bases, with 16 bases left in between. The CDR3 sequence is CASRVGGNTYEQYF. The DNA of the CDR3 is TGTGCCAGCCGAGTCGGCGGCAACACCTACGAGCAGTACTTC.